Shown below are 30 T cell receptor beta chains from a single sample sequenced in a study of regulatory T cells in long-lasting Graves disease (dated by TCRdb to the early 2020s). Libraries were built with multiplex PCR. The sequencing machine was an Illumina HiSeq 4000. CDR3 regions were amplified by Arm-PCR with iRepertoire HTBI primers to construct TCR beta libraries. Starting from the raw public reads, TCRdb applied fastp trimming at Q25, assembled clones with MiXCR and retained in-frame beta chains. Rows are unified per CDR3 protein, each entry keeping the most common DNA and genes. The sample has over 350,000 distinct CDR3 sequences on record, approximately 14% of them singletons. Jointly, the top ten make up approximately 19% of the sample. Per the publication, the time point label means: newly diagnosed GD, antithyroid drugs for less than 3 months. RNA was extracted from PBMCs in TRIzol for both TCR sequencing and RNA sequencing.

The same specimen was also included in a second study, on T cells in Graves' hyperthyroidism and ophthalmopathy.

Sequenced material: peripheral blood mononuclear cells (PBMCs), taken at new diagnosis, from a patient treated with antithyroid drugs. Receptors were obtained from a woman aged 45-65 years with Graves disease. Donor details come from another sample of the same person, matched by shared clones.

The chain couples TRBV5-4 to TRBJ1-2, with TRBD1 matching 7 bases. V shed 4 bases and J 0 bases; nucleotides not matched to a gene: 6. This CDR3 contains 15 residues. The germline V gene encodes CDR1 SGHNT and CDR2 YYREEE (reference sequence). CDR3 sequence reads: CASSQDRDANYGYTF. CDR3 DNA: TGTGCCAGCAGCCAAGACAGGGACGCTAACTATGGCTACACCTTC.

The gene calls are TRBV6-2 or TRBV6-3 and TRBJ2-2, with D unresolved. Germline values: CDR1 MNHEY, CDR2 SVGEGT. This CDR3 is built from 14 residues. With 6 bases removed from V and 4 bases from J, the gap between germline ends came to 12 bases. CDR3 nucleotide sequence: TGTGCCAGCAGCCCCTGGGTCTCCACCGGGGAGCTGTTTTTT. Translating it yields CASSPWVSTGELFF.

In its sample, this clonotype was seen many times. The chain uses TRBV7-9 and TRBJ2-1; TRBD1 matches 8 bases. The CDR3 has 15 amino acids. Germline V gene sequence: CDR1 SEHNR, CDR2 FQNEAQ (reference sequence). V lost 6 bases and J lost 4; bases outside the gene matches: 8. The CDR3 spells CASSSRDRQYNEQFF. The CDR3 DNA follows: TGTGCCAGCAGTTCCCGGGACAGGCAATACAATGAGCAGTTCTTC.

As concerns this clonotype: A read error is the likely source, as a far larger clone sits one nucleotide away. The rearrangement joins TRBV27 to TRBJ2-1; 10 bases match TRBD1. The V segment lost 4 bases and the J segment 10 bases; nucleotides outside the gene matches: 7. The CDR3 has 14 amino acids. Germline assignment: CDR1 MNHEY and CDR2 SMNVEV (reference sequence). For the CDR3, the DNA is TGTGCCAGCAGTTCAGAGACAGGGGGCTACGAGCAGTTCTTC. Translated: CASSSETGGYEQFF.

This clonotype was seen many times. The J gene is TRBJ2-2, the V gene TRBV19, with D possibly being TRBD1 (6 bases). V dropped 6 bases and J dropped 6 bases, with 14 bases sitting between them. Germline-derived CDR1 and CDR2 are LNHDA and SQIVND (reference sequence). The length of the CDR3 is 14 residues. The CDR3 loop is CASSSKGVSGELFF. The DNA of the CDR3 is TGTGCCAGTAGCTCAAAGGGGGTATCCGGGGAGCTGTTTTTT.

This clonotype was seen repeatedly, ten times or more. CDR3 coding DNA: TGTGCCAGGAACGGCCGGATAGAGACCCAGTACTTC. It codes for CARNGRIETQYF. The chain is built from TRBV2 and TRBJ2-5; D remains unclear. This CDR3 contains 12 residues. CDR1 and CDR2 from the germline V gene are SNHLY and FYNNEI. V gave up 9 bases and J gave up 4 bases, with 12 bases separating them.

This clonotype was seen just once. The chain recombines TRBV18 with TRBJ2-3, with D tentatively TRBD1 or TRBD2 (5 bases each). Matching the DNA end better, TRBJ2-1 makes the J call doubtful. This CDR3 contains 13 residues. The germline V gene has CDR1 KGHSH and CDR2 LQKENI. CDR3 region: CASSPPGTYEQFF. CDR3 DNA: TGTGCCAGCTCACCACCAGGGACCTACGAGCAGTTCTTC.

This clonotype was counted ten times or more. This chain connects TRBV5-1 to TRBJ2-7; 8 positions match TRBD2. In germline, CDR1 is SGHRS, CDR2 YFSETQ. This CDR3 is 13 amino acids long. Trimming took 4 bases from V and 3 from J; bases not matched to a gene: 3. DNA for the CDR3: TGCGCCAGCAGCATAGCGGGAAACTACGAGCAGTACTTC. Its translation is CASSIAGNYEQYF.

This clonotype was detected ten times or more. The CDR3 DNA sequence: TGCGCCAGCAGCCAACCAGAAGAGACCCAGTACTTC. Protein sequence: CASSQPEETQYF. The chain couples TRBV4-1 to TRBJ2-5; D is ambiguous. Germline V lookup: CDR1 MGHRA, CDR2 YSYEKL. This CDR3 is built from 12 residues. Trimming stripped 2 bases from V and 3 bases from J, with 4 bases between.

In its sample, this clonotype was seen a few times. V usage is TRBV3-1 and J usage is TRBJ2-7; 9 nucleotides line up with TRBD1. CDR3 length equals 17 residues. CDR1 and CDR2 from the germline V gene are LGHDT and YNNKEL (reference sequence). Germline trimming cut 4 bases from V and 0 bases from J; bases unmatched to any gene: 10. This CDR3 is CASSLNLGQGSSYEQYF. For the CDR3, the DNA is TGTGCCAGCAGCCTTAACCTGGGACAGGGTAGCTCCTACGAGCAGTACTTC.

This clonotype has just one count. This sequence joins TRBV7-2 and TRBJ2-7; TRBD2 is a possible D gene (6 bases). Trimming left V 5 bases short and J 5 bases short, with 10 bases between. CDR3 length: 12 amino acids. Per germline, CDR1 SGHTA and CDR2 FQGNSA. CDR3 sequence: CASSPRRDEQYF. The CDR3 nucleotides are TGTGCCAGCAGCCCAAGGAGGGACGAGCAGTACTTC.

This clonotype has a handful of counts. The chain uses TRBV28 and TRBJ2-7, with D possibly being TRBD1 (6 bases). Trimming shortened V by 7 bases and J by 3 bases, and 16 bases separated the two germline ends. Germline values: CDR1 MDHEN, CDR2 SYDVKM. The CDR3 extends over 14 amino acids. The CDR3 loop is CASTSGVLGYEQYF. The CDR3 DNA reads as TGTGCCAGCACGTCAGGGGTCCTAGGCTACGAGCAGTACTTC.

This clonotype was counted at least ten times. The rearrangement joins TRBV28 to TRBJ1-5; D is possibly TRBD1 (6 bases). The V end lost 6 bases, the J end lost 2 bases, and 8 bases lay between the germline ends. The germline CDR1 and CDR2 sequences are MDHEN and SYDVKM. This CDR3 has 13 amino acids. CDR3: CASRNRGNQPQHF. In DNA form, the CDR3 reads TGTGCCAGCAGGAACAGGGGCAATCAGCCCCAGCATTTT.

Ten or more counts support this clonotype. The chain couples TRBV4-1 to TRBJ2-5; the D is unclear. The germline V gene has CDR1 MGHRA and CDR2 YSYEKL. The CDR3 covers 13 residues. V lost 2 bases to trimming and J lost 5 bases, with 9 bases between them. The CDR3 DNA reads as TGCGCCAGCAGCCAATGGGGTCCTGAGACCCAGTACTTC. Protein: CASSQWGPETQYF.

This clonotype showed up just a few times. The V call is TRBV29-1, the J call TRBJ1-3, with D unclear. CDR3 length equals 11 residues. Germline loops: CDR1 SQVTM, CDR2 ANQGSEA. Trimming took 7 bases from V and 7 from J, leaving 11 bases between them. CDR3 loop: CSAGIGNTIYF. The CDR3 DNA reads TGCAGCGCTGGGATCGGCAACACCATATATTTT.

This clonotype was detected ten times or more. CDR3 DNA sequence: TGTGCCAGCAGTTACGGGCGACAGGCCCACGAGCAGTACTTC. It translates to CASSYGRQAHEQYF. The chain couples TRBV6-5 to TRBJ2-7, with D perhaps matching TRBD1 (6 bases). CDR1 MNHEY and CDR2 SVGAGI come from the germline V gene. This CDR3 spans 14 amino acids. V lost 2 bases to trimming and J lost 5 bases, with 13 bases between them.

CDR3: CASSIGLQPQHF. In DNA form, the CDR3 reads TGTGCCAGTAGTATAGGACTTCAGCCCCAGCATTTT. The chain joins TRBV19 to TRBJ1-5; D remains unclear. Trimming left V 1 base short and J 6 bases short, with 4 bases between. The CDR3 is made up of 12 amino acids. Looked up from germline, CDR1 is LNHDA and CDR2 is SQIVND (reference sequence). The variable domain in full, completed from reference TRBV19 and TRBJ1-5, reads DGGITQSPKYLFRKEGQNVTLSCEQNLNHDAMYWYRQDPGQGLRLIYYSQIVNDFQKGDIAEGYSVSREKKESFPLTVTSAQKNPTAFYLCASSIGLQPQHFGDGTRLSIL.

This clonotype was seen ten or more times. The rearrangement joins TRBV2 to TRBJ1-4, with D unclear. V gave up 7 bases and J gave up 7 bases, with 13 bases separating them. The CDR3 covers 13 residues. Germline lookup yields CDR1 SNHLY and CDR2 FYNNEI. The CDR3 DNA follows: TGTGCCAGCACTCTATGGTCGGCTGAAAAACTGTTTTTT. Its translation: CASTLWSAEKLFF.

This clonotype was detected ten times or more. CDR3 bases: TGTGCCAGCTCCCCCCAGACAGATCAGCCCCAGCATTTT. Residues: CASSPQTDQPQHF. The V call is TRBV18, the J call TRBJ1-5, with D possibly being TRBD1 (5 bases). This CDR3 spans 13 amino acids. In germline, CDR1 is KGHSH, CDR2 LQKENI. The V gene lost 6 bases and the J gene lost 5 bases, with 11 bases spanning the gap.

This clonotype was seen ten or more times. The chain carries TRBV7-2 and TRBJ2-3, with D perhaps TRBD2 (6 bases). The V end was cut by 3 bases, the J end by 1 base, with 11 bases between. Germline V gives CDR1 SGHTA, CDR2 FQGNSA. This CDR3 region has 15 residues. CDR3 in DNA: TGTGCCAGCAGCTTCTATAGCGGACGCACAGATACGCAGTATTTT. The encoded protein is CASSFYSGRTDTQYF.

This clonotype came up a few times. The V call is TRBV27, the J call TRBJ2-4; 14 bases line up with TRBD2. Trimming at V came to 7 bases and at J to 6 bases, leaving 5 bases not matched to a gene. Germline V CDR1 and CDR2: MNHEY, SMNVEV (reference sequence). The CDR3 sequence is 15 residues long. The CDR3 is CASTPGTSGRNIQYF. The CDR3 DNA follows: TGTGCCAGCACCCCAGGGACTAGCGGGAGAAACATTCAGTACTTC.

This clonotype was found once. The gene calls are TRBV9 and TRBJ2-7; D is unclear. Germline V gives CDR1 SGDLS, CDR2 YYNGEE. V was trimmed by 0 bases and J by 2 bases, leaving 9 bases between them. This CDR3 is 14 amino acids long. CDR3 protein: CASSVGDTAYEQYF. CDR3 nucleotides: TGTGCCAGCAGCGTAGGCGACACGGCCTACGAGCAGTACTTC.

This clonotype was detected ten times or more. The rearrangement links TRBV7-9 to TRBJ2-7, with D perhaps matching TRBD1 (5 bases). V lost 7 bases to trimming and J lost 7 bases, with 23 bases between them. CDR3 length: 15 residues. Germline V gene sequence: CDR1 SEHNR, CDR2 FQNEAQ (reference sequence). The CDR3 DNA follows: TGTGCCAGCACAGGGTCCGGACCACTGGGAAGGGAGCAGTACTTC. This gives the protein CASTGSGPLGREQYF.

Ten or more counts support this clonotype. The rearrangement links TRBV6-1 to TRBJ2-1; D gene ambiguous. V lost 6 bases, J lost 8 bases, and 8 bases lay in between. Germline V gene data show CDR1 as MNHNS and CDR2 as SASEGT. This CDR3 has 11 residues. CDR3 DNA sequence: TGTGCCAGCAGCATTATGGATGAGCAGTTCTTC. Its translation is CASSIMDEQFF.

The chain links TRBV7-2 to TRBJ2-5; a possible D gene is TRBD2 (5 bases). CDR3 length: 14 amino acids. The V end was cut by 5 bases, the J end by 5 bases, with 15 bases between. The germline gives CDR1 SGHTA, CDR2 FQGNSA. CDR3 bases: TGTGCCAGCAGCCAGGACTCGAGTCGGGAGACCCAGTACTTC. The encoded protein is CASSQDSSRETQYF.

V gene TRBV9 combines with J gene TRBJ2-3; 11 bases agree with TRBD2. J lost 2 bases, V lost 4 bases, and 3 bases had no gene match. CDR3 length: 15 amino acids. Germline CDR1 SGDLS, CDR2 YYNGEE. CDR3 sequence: CASSPSGRTTDTQYF. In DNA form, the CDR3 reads TGTGCCAGCAGCCCTAGCGGGAGGACCACAGATACGCAGTATTTT.

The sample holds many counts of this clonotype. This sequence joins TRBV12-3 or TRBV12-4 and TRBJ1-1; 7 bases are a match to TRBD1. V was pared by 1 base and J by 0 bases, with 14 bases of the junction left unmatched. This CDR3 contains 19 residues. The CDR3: CASSLVRGGTENMNTEAFF. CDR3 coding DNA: TGTGCCAGCAGTTTAGTACGGGGAGGGACAGAGAACATGAACACTGAAGCTTTCTTT.

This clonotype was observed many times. The CDR3 sequence: CATSTGAYEQYF. As DNA, the CDR3 is TGTGCCACGTCGACAGGGGCTTACGAGCAGTACTTC. This chain joins TRBV10-3 and TRBJ2-7, with 8 bases that match TRBD1. Looked up from germline, CDR1 is ENHRY and CDR2 is SYGVKD. The CDR3 runs 12 residues. V was pared by 10 bases and J by 4 bases, with 6 bases of the junction left unmatched.

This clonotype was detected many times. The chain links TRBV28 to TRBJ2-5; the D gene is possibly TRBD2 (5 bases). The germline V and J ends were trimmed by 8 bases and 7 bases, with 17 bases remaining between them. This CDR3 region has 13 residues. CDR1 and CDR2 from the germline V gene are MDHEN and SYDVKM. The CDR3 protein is CASGLGLSGTQYF. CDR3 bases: TGTGCCAGCGGACTTGGGTTAAGCGGGACCCAGTACTTC.

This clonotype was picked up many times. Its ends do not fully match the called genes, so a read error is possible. The CDR3 nucleotides are TGTACCAGCAGGTGGCCTGGACAGGGGATAGGCAATGAGCAGTTCTTC. Its protein is CTSRWPGQGIGNEQFF. The rearrangement links TRBV2 to TRBJ2-1, with 9 bases matching TRBD1. This CDR3 is 16 amino acids long. Germline V gene sequence: CDR1 SNHLY, CDR2 FYNNEI.